This TCR beta chain was profiled in a study of T-cell reconstitution after alpha-beta-depleted transplantation in children (dated by TCRdb to 2015 to 2016). As for the study more broadly: Using TCR repertoire profiling, the study quantitatively followed how T-cell immune reconstitution unfolded in children after TCRalphabeta/CD19-depleted allogeneic hematopoietic cell transplantation. General conclusions and limits of the study: Over subsequent months, a decline in hyperexpanded clone frequencies was noted, and after one year, T-cell counts and TCRbeta diversity were mostly ascribed to newly produced T cells. About two months after transplant, the apparently early recovery of alphabetaT-cell counts reportedly depended on just several hundred clones that had expanded rapidly and came from non-depleted graft cells. In some patients, the high TCRbeta diversity seen at day 60 was put down to recipient T cells and intrathymic progenitors that had survived conditioning.

V drops 1 base and J drops 1 base, leaving 12 bases in between. The CDR3 sequence holds 16 residues, the cysteine and phenylalanine included. CDR3 DNA is the only sequence kept; it has 48 bases, read in frame from the first base. CDR1 and CDR2 are drawn from the germline V gene: SGDLS, YYNGEE. This clonotype was counted between two and nine times. No cognate antigen has been identified for it. No base-level quality is on record; no much larger clone is a single base apart. The library was produced with PCR. The instrument was an Illumina HiSeq 2500. TCR library preparation used molecular barcoding, with unique molecular identifiers applied to normalize quantification of the TCRbeta repertoire. Using fastp trimming at Q25 and MiXCR clonotype assembly, TCRdb reanalyzed the public sequencing data and kept in-frame beta chains. Each CDR3 protein appears once, grouped with its most common genes and DNA. The sample yields around 300,000 distinct CDR3 sequences; over 7.5% were counted once. Approximately 8.2% of the sample rests with the top ten.

Interpreted using the paper, the treatment or condition label stands for: allogeneic hematopoietic cell transplantation with graft depleted of TCRalphabeta T cells and CD19 B cells. The children who served as transplant recipients had been given grafts of TCRalphabeta/CD19-depleted allogeneic hematopoietic cells. In this chain, TRBV9 is recombined with TRBJ1-3; no D segment can be confidently identified. This receptor was taken from a female patient aged 2-9 years who had a stem cell transplant for Fanconi anemia, so the T cells may come from the graft donor. Sequencing used peripheral blood, obtained 360 days after TCRalphabeta/CD19-depleted stem cell transplant. The CDR3 protein: CASSVLPTDSGNTIYF. The DNA sequence is given as TGTGCCAGCAGCGTACTTCCCACAGATTCTGGAAACACCATATATTTT.